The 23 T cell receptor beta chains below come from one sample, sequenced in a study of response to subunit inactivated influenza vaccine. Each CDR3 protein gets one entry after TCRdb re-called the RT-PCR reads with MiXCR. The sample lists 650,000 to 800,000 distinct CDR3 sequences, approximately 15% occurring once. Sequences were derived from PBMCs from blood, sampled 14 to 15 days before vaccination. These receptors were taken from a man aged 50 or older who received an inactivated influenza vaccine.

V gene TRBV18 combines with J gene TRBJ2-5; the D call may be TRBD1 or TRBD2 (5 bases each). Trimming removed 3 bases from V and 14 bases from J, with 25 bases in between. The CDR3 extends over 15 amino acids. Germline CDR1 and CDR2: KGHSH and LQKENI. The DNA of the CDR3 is TGTGCCAGCTCACCGCCCGGGACGGAGCTATGGGTCCCCTACTTC. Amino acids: CASSPPGTELWVPYF.

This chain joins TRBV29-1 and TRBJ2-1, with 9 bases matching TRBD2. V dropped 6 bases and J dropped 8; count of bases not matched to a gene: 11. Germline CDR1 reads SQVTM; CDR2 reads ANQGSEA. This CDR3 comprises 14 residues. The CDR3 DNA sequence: TGCAGCGTCCAGCGGGGGGCCGTAGCCGATGAGCAGTTCTTC. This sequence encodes CSVQRGAVADEQFF.

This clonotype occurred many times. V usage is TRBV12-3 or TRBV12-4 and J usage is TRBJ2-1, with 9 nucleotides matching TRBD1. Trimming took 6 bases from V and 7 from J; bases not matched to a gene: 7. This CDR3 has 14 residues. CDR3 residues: CASSTGTGRNEQFF. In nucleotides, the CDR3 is TGTGCCAGCAGCACCGGGACAGGGCGGAATGAGCAGTTCTTC.

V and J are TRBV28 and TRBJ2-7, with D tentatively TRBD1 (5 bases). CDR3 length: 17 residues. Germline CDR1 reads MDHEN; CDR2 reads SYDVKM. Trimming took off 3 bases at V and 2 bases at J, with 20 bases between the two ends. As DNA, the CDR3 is TGTGCCAGCAGTTTTTCCCCGGTAAAGGGGCCAACCTACGAGCAGTACTTC. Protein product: CASSFSPVKGPTYEQYF.

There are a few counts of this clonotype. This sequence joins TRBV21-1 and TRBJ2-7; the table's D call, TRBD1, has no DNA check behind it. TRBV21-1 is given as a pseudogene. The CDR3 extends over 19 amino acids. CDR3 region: CASSEKARDTPSPSYEQYF. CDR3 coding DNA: TGTGCCAGCAGCGAAAAGGCCCGGGACACCCCCTCTCCTTCCTACGAGCAGTACTTC.

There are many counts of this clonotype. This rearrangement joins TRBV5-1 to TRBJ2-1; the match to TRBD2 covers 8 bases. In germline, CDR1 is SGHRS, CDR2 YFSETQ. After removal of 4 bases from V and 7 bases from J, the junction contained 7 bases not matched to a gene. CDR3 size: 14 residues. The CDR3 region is CASSRRGAENEQFF. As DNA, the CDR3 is TGCGCCAGCAGCCGGCGGGGGGCAGAGAATGAGCAGTTCTTC. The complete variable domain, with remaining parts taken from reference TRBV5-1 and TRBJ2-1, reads KAGVTQTPRYLIKTRGQQVTLSCSPISGHRSVSWYQQTPGQGLQFLFEYFSETQRNKGNFPGRFSGRQFSNSRSEMNVSTLELGDSALYLCASSRRGAENEQFFGPGTRLTVL.

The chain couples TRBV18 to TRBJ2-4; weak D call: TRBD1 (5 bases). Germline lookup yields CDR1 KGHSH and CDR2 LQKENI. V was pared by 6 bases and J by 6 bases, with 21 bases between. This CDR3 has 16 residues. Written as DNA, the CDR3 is TGTGCCAGCTCCCGGACGCCAGGGCAGTACGGAAACATTCAGTACTTC. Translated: CASSRTPGQYGNIQYF.

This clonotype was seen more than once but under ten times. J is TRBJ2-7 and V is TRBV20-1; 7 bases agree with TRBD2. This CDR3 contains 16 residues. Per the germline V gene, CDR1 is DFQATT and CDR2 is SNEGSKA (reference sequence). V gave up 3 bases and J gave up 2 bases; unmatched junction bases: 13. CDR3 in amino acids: CSASSLLAREPYEQYF. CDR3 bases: TGCAGTGCTAGCAGCCTACTAGCGAGAGAGCCCTACGAGCAGTACTTC.

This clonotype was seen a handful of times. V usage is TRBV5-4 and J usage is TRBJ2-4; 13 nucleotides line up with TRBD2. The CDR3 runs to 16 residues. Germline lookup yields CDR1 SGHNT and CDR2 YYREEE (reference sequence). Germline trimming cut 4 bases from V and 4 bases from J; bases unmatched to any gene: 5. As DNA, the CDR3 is TGTGCCAGCAGCCCACCGGGACTAGCGGGGAAAAACATTCAGTACTTC. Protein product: CASSPPGLAGKNIQYF. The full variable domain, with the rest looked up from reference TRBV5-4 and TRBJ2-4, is ETGVTQSPTHLIKTRGQQVTLRCSSQSGHNTVSWYQQALGQGPQFIFQYYREEENGRGNFPPRFSGLQFPNYSSELNVNALELDDSALYLCASSPPGLAGKNIQYFGAGTRLSVL.

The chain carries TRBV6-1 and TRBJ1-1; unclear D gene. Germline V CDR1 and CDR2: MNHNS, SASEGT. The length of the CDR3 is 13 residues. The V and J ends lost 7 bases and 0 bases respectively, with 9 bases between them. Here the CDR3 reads CASNPGMNTEAFF. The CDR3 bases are TGTGCCAGCAATCCTGGCATGAACACTGAAGCTTTCTTT.

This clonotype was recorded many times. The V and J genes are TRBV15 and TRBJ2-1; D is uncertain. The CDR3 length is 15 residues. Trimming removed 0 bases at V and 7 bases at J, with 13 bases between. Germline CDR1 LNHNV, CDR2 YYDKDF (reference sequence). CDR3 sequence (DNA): TGTGCCACCAGCAGAGATGGGCGGTCTAGGAATGAGCAGTTCTTC. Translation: CATSRDGRSRNEQFF.

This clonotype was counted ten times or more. CDR3: CASSAGQEETQYF. The CDR3 nucleotides are TGTGCCAGCAGCGCGGGACAGGAAGAGACCCAGTACTTC. The chain carries TRBV5-4 and TRBJ2-5; 8 nucleotides align to TRBD1. The CDR3 is made up of 13 amino acids. V gave up 4 bases and J gave up 3 bases; unmatched junction bases: 2. Germline CDR1 is SGHNT and CDR2 is YYREEE (reference sequence). The whole variable domain, remainder taken from reference TRBV5-4 and TRBJ2-5, is ETGVTQSPTHLIKTRGQQVTLRCSSQSGHNTVSWYQQALGQGPQFIFQYYREEENGRGNFPPRFSGLQFPNYSSELNVNALELDDSALYLCASSAGQEETQYFGPGTRLLVL.

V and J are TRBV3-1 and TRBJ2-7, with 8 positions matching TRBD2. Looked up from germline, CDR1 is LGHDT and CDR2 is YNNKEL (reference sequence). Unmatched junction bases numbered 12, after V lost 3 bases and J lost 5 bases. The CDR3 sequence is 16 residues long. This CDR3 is CASSHPFWAGGDEQYF. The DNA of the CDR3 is TGTGCCAGCAGCCACCCCTTTTGGGCGGGAGGAGACGAGCAGTACTTC.

The CDR3 spells CASSFAYLQETQYF. CDR3 nucleotides: TGTGCCAGCAGCTTTGCCTATTTACAAGAGACCCAGTACTTC. The chain links TRBV7-2 to TRBJ2-5; D unresolved. Germline V lookup: CDR1 SGHTA, CDR2 FQGNSA. The CDR3 runs 14 residues. Trimming took off 3 bases at V and 2 bases at J, with 10 bases between the two ends.

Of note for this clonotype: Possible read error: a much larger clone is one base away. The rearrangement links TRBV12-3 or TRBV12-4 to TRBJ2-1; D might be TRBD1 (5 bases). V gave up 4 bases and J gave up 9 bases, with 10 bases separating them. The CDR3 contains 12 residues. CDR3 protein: CASSSAGSEQFF. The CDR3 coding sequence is TGTGCCAGCAGTTCCGCAGGGTCTGAGCAGTTCTTC.

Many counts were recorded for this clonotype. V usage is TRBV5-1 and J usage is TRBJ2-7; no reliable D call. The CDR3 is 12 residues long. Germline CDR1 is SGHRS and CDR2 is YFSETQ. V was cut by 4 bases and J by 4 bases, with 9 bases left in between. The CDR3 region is CASSQQQYEQYF. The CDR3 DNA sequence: TGCGCCAGCAGCCAACAGCAGTACGAGCAGTACTTC.

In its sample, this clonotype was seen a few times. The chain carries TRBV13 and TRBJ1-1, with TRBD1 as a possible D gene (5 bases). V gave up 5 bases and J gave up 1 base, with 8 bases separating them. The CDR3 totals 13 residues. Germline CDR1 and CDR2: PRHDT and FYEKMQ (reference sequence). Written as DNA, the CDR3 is TGTGCCAGCAGCGAGACAGCGAACACTGAAGCTTTCTTT. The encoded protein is CASSETANTEAFF.

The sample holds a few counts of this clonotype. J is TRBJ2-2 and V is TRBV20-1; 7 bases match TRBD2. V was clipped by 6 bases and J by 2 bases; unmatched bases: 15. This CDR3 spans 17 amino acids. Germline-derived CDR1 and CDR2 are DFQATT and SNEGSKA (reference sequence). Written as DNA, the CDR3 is TGCAGTGCCAGGAAGATCAGCGGGGCAACAAACACCGGGGAGCTGTTTTTT. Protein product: CSARKISGATNTGELFF.

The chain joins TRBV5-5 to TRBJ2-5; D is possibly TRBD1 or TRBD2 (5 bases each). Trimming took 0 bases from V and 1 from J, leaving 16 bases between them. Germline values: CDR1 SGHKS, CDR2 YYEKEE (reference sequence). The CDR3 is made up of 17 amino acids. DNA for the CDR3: TGTGCCAGCAGCTTGGGAACCGGGACCCGCGGCCAAGAGACCCAGTACTTC. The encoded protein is CASSLGTGTRGQETQYF.

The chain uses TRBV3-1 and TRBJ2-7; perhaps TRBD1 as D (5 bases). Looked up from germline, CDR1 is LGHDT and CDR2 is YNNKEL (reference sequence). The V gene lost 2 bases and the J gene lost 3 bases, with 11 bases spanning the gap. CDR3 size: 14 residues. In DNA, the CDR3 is TGTGCCAGCAGCCAATCAGGGATCGGCTACGAGCAGTACTTC. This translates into CASSQSGIGYEQYF.

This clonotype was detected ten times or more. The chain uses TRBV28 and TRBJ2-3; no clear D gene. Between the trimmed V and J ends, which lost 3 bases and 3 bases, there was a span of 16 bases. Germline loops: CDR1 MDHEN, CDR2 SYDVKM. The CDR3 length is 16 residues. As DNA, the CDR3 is TGTGCCAGCAGTTTTCCCCCCTTTAAATCGACAGATACGCAGTATTTT. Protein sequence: CASSFPPFKSTDTQYF.

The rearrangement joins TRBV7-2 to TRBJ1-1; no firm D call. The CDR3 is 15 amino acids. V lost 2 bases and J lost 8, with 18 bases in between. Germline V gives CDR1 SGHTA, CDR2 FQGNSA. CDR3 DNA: TGTGCCAGCAGCTTACAGTTTGTACTCCCGGTCGAAGCTTTCTTT. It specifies CASSLQFVLPVEAFF.

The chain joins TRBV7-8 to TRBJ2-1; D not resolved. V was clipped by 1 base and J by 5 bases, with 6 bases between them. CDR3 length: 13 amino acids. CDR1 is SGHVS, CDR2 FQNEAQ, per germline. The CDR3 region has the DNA TGTGCCAGCAGCTTAGTGGGAAACAATGAGCAGTTCTTC. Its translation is CASSLVGNNEQFF.